This T cell receptor beta chain appears in the sequencing data of a study of blood T cells in healthy people across ages. As for the study in general: About one barcoded beta molecule was captured per two T cells (by template switching).

Using a J-beta primer mix together with a sample-barcoded 5' primer, a second PCR was run for about 7 to 12 cycles. Each cDNA molecule received a tag from a template-switch adaptor that had 12 random nucleotides. Via MiXCR, TCRdb re-called the 5' RACE reads, giving one row per CDR3 protein. This repertoire shows about 1.8 million distinct CDR3 sequences, roughly 52% found once; its top ten account for about 2.1%. This CDR3 spans 15 amino acids. Germline V gives CDR1 SQVTM, CDR2 ANQGSEA. V lost 1 base, J lost 7 bases, and 12 bases stayed unmatched. Specimen: blood. This TCR was recovered from a middle-aged woman in good health. The chain joins TRBV29-1 to TRBJ1-2; TRBD1 aligns across 7 bases. The CDR3 region is CSVEGGGGFYGGYTF. The CDR3 nucleotides are TGCAGCGTTGAAGGAGGGGGCGGTTTCTACGGTGGCTACACCTTC.